Listed here are 29 T cell receptor beta chains from one sample, sequenced in a study of T cell repertoires in cytomegalovirus infection. These receptors' antigens are unknown. TCRdb independently ran MiXCR on the reads; one entry per CDR3 protein. The sample lists about a million distinct CDR3 sequences; 30% to 40% were seen once. The sequences come from cultured CD8+ T cells from PBMCs, collected from culture after CMV antigen stimulation. These receptors all come from a human donor in good health (CMV status not recorded). Some clones in this sample may be carry-over from other donors' samples.

The chain carries TRBV6-6 and TRBJ1-3, with unresolved D. Germline CDR1 reads MNHNY; CDR2 reads SVGAGI (reference sequence). The CDR3 runs to 13 residues. Trimming cost V 7 bases and J 2 bases, with 9 bases left between them. CDR3 region: CASTKRAGNTIYF. In DNA form, the CDR3 reads TGTGCCAGCACTAAGAGGGCTGGAAACACCATATATTTT.

This clonotype was found a few times. This sequence joins TRBV6-5 and TRBJ2-2; D may be TRBD1 (5 bases). With 0 bases removed from V and 0 bases from J, the gap between germline ends came to 11 bases. Germline CDR1 is MNHEY and CDR2 is SVGAGI. The CDR3 length is 17 residues. CDR3 sequence: CASSYSLDTPNTGELFF. The CDR3 nucleotides read TGTGCCAGCAGTTACTCGCTGGACACCCCGAACACCGGGGAGCTGTTTTTT.

This chain links TRBV7-6 with TRBJ2-3; 12 positions match TRBD2. The trim removed 5 bases at V and 5 bases at J, leaving 11 bases unmatched. Germline V CDR1 and CDR2: SGHVS, FNYEAQ. The CDR3 runs 17 residues. The CDR3 reads CASSLFPSGGDIDTQYF. CDR3 bases: TGTGCCAGCAGCCTATTTCCTAGCGGGGGGGACATAGATACGCAGTATTTT.

This clonotype was seen only a few times. CDR3 coding DNA: TGTGCCAGCAGTCACACGACTCAGCCCCAGCATTTT. It codes for CASSHTTQPQHF. This sequence joins TRBV27 and TRBJ1-5; no clear D. Trimming took 5 bases from V and 6 from J, leaving 8 bases between them. The CDR3 loop spans 12 amino acids. CDR1 is MNHEY, CDR2 SMNVEV, per germline (reference sequence).

This clonotype turned up a few times. With a much larger clone just one base away, this may be a read error. This chain connects TRBV7-2 to TRBJ2-2, with 7 positions matching TRBD1. This CDR3 comprises 17 residues. Germline CDR1 is SGHTA and CDR2 is FQGNSA. The V segment lost 1 base and the J segment 7 bases; nucleotides outside the gene matches: 12. Written as DNA, the CDR3 is TGTGCCAGCAGCTTAGGGGACAGTCGAGTCCTTGTCGGGGAGCTGTTTTTT. The encoded protein is CASSLGDSRVLVGELFF. Full variable domain (remainder filled in from reference TRBV7-2 and TRBJ2-2): GAGVSQSPSNKVTEKGKDVELRCDPISGHTALYWYRQSLGQGLEFLIYFQGNSAPDKSGLPSDRFSAERTGGSVSTLTIQRTQQEDSAVYLCASSLGDSRVLVGELFFGEGSRLTVL.

This clonotype has a count of ten or more. This rearrangement joins TRBV11-2 to TRBJ2-5; D is unresolved. V was clipped by 3 bases and J by 4 bases, with 6 bases between them. The CDR3 consists of 12 residues. Germline CDR1 SGHAT, CDR2 FQNNGV. The chain's CDR3 is CASSFALETQYF. The CDR3 region has the DNA TGTGCCAGCAGCTTCGCTCTAGAGACCCAGTACTTC.

This clonotype came up a few times. The chain is built from TRBV5-1 and TRBJ1-1, with D possibly matching TRBD1 (6 bases). Trimming cost V 4 bases and J 2 bases, with 12 bases left between them. This CDR3 region has 14 residues. Germline-derived CDR1 and CDR2 are SGHRS and YFSETQ. CDR3 amino acids: CASSPQGENTEAFF. Written as DNA, the CDR3 is TGCGCCAGCAGCCCACAGGGTGAAAACACTGAAGCTTTCTTT. Using reference TRBV5-1 and TRBJ1-1 for the parts outside the CDR3, the full variable domain is KAGVTQTPRYLIKTRGQQVTLSCSPISGHRSVSWYQQTPGQGLQFLFEYFSETQRNKGNFPGRFSGRQFSNSRSEMNVSTLELGDSALYLCASSPQGENTEAFFGQGTRLTVV.

The J gene is TRBJ2-7, the V gene TRBV12-3 or TRBV12-4; D gene unclear. CDR3 length: 15 residues. Trimming took 6 bases from V and 3 from J, leaving 18 bases between them. CDR3 amino acids: CASSPPAQAYYEQYF. The CDR3 DNA sequence: TGTGCCAGCAGCCCCCCCGCCCAGGCTTACTACGAGCAGTACTTC.

This clonotype was seen more than once but under ten times. The chain links TRBV10-3 to TRBJ2-4, with TRBD1 matching 8 bases. CDR1 and CDR2 (germline): ENHRY, SYGVKD. The J segment lost 5 bases and the V segment lost 1 base, leaving 10 bases of the junction unmatched. This CDR3 contains 17 residues. The CDR3: CAISEYDRGRGENIQYF. The CDR3 DNA follows: TGTGCCATCAGTGAGTACGACAGGGGTCGGGGAGAAAACATTCAGTACTTC.

This clonotype was seen more than once but under ten times. V usage is TRBV6-5 and J usage is TRBJ2-7, with 9 bases that match TRBD2. The trim removed 5 bases at V and 0 bases at J, leaving 5 bases unmatched. The CDR3 is made up of 15 amino acids. From germline, CDR1 is MNHEY and CDR2 SVGAGI. CDR3: CASSVIAGVSYEQYF. CDR3 sequence (DNA): TGTGCCAGCAGTGTAATAGCGGGGGTCTCCTACGAGCAGTACTTC.

This clonotype has only a few counts. This chain connects TRBV10-3 to TRBJ2-2, with TRBD1 matching 7 bases. The CDR3 sequence is 14 residues long. Trimming cost V 9 bases and J 4 bases; bases outside gene matches: 8. Germline loops: CDR1 ENHRY, CDR2 SYGVKD. CDR3 nucleotides: TGTGCCATTCCGACAGGGCGGGTCACCGGGGAGCTGTTTTTT. Amino acids: CAIPTGRVTGELFF.

Notes on this clonotype: A much larger clone differs from this one at a single base, so this may be a read error. The rearrangement links TRBV7-2 to TRBJ2-5, with a tentative D call TRBD1 (6 bases). The germline CDR1 and CDR2 sequences are SGHTA and FQGNSA. The length of the CDR3 is 15 residues. The CDR3 is CANSFTDSLGETQYF. The CDR3 nucleotides read TGTGCCAACAGCTTTACGGACAGCCTTGGGGAGACCCAGTACTTC.

The CDR3 DNA reads as TGCAGCGCTCATACCGCGGGTCGGTACAATGAGCAGTTCTTC. Its translation: CSAHTAGRYNEQFF. The V gene is TRBV29-1, the J gene TRBJ2-1, with D possibly matching TRBD2 (5 bases). This CDR3 comprises 14 residues. Looked up from germline, CDR1 is SQVTM and CDR2 is ANQGSEA. V was shortened by 7 bases and J by 4 bases, with 17 bases between the two germline ends.

On this clonotype: A read error may be the cause here, since a much bigger clone is one base away. The chain joins TRBV12-3 or TRBV12-4 to TRBJ2-1; TRBD2 aligns across 10 bases. V shed 7 bases and J 5 bases; nucleotides not matched to a gene: 8. There are 15 residues in the CDR3. This CDR3 is CASNIAGGLNNEQFF. Written as DNA, the CDR3 is TGTGCCAGCAACATAGCGGGGGGTTTAAACAATGAGCAGTTCTTC.

This clonotype was observed a single time. The chain couples TRBV2 to TRBJ1-1; no clear D gene. The CDR3 runs to 14 residues. Germline CDR1 SNHLY, CDR2 FYNNEI. The V end lost 8 bases, the J end lost 4 bases, and 17 bases lay between the germline ends. CDR3: CASFGRPLSTEAFF. Written as DNA, the CDR3 is TGTGCCAGCTTTGGCAGGCCCCTAAGCACTGAAGCTTTCTTT.

The rearrangement uses TRBV4-1 and TRBJ2-2, with D possibly being TRBD1 (6 bases). Trimming removed 0 bases at V and 1 base at J, with 18 bases between. Germline assignment: CDR1 MGHRA and CDR2 YSYEKL. This CDR3 region has 19 residues. In DNA, the CDR3 is TGCGCCAGCAGCCAAGATCGTACAGGGTCCCGGGTGAACACCGGGGAGCTGTTTTTT. Amino acid sequence: CASSQDRTGSRVNTGELFF.

This clonotype was detected only a few times. V gene TRBV4-1 combines with J gene TRBJ2-7; D is ambiguous. The germline gives CDR1 MGHRA, CDR2 YSYEKL. The CDR3 is made up of 12 amino acids. V was clipped by 3 bases and J by 6 bases, with 9 bases between them. CDR3 amino acids: CASSHQVGEQYF. Written as DNA, the CDR3 is TGCGCCAGCAGCCATCAAGTTGGCGAGCAGTACTTC.

In this sample, this clonotype turned up a few times. V gene TRBV19 combines with J gene TRBJ1-2; D unresolved. CDR3 length: 12 residues. V was clipped by 1 base and J by 8 bases, with 8 bases between them. Germline assignment: CDR1 LNHDA and CDR2 SQIVND (reference sequence). DNA of the CDR3: TGTGCCAGTAGTATAGGAGGACGCGGCTACACCTTC. As protein: CASSIGGRGYTF.

This clonotype occurred a few times. This chain connects TRBV28 to TRBJ2-7; D uncertain. Germline V lookup: CDR1 MDHEN, CDR2 SYDVKM. V lost 5 bases and J 3 bases, leaving 17 bases between the germline ends. This CDR3 region has 15 residues. CDR3 sequence: CASSPPHGPYYEQYV. As DNA, the CDR3 is TGTGCCAGCAGTCCCCCCCACGGACCGTACTACGAGCAGTACGTC.

The V call is TRBV27, the J call TRBJ2-7, with 7 nucleotides matching TRBD1. The germline CDR1 and CDR2 sequences are MNHEY and SMNVEV (reference sequence). This CDR3 contains 14 residues. V lost 5 bases to trimming and J lost 0 bases; unmatched junction nucleotides: 4. The CDR3: CASSMGQSSYEQYV. The CDR3 DNA reads TGTGCCAGCAGTATGGGACAGTCCTCCTACGAGCAGTACGTC.

This clonotype was seen many times. The chain links TRBV7-8 to TRBJ2-3; 10 bases align to TRBD2. The CDR3 is 18 amino acids. The germline CDR1 and CDR2 sequences are SGHVS and FQNEAQ. J was trimmed by 1 base and V by 0 bases; bases with no gene match: 7. The CDR3 protein is CASSLASGGALGTDTQYF. The CDR3 DNA reads as TGTGCCAGCAGCTTAGCCAGCGGGGGGGCCCTCGGCACAGATACGCAGTATTTT. The full variable domain, its missing parts supplied by reference TRBV7-8 and TRBJ2-3, is GAGVSQSPRYKVAKRGQDVALRCDPISGHVSLFWYQQALGQGPEFLTYFQNEAQLDKSGLPSDRFFAERPEGSVSTLKIQRTQQEDSAVYLCASSLASGGALGTDTQYFGPGTRLTVL.

This clonotype appeared a few times. This rearrangement joins TRBV2 to TRBJ1-1; 7 nucleotides agree with TRBD1. V shed 8 bases and J 1 base; nucleotides not matched to a gene: 4. CDR3 length: 13 residues. Germline V lookup: CDR1 SNHLY, CDR2 FYNNEI. The CDR3 is CASGWTGNTEAFF. The CDR3 nucleotides are TGTGCCAGCGGTTGGACAGGGAACACTGAAGCTTTCTTT. The full variable domain, completed using reference TRBV2 and TRBJ1-1, is EPEVTQTPSHQVTQMGQEVILRCVPISNHLYFYWYRQILGQKVEFLVSFYNNEISEKSEIFDDQFSVERPDGSNFTLKIRSTKLEDSAMYFCASGWTGNTEAFFGQGTRLTVV.

This clonotype has more than one count but fewer than ten. The V call is TRBV7-9, the J call TRBJ2-1; TRBD2 agrees at 7 bases. The V and J ends lost 4 bases and 4 bases, in that order; junction bases with no gene match: 10. This CDR3 is 16 amino acids long. In germline, CDR1 is SEHNR, CDR2 FQNEAQ (reference sequence). CDR3 DNA: TGTGCCAGCAGCTCCCCCGGGACTAACAGATACAATGAGCAGTTCTTC. This translates into CASSSPGTNRYNEQFF.

This clonotype was seen repeatedly, ten times or more. The CDR3 DNA reads as TGTGCCAGCAGCTTACCGTTGGCTTCCACAGATACGCAGTATTTT. The encoded protein is CASSLPLASTDTQYF. The chain uses TRBV7-2 and TRBJ2-3; D gene uncertain. Germline loops: CDR1 SGHTA, CDR2 FQGNSA. V was cut by 2 bases and J by 2 bases, with 11 bases left in between. This CDR3 comprises 15 residues.

The V and J genes are TRBV27 and TRBJ2-1; 7 nucleotides align to TRBD1. The germline V gene encodes CDR1 MNHEY and CDR2 SMNVEV (reference sequence). This CDR3 spans 13 amino acids. J was trimmed by 16 bases and V by 5 bases; bases with no gene match: 14. CDR3 in amino acids: CASSRGGAGLLFF. CDR3 DNA: TGTGCCAGCAGTAGAGGGGGCGCTGGGCTTTTATTCTTC.

This clonotype was seen at least ten times. The rearrangement links TRBV2 to TRBJ2-3; TRBD2 is a possible D gene (6 bases). From germline, CDR1 is SNHLY and CDR2 FYNNEI. The CDR3 sequence is 14 residues long. V lost 0 bases, J lost 6 bases, and 10 bases lay in between. CDR3 in amino acids: CASSEAGEVDTQYF. The CDR3 DNA sequence: TGTGCCAGCAGTGAAGCGGGGGAGGTGGATACGCAGTATTTT.

This clonotype has only a few counts. This chain joins TRBV12-3 or TRBV12-4 and TRBJ1-1, with 7 bases fitting TRBD1. The CDR3 is 15 amino acids. Losses at the gene ends were 3 bases for V and 1 base for J; bases not matched to a gene: 5. The DNA of the CDR3 is TGTGCCAGCAGTTTCCGGACAGGCTCGAACACTGAAGCTTTCTTT. Its translation: CASSFRTGSNTEAFF.

On this clonotype itself: This may come from a read error, since a much larger clone is one base off. The chain links TRBV11-1 to TRBJ2-7; D perhaps matches TRBD2 (7 bases). The V end was cut by 7 bases, the J end by 4 bases, with 29 bases between. Germline CDR1 and CDR2: SGHAT and FQDESV (reference sequence). CDR3 length: 18 amino acids. DNA for the CDR3: TGTGCCAGCAACCAACGTGGGAAGGCGGGGGCCTACATTTACGAGCAGTACTTC. This translates into CASNQRGKAGAYIYEQYF.

The V gene is TRBV4-2, the J gene TRBJ2-1; maybe TRBD2 (6 bases). Germline V lookup: CDR1 LGHNA, CDR2 YNFKEQ. The CDR3 has 16 amino acids. With 0 bases removed from V and 8 bases from J, the gap between germline ends came to 17 bases. CDR3 coding DNA: TGTGCCAGCAGCCAAGATGACTTTTACGCTAGCGATGAGCAGTTCTTC. This codes for CASSQDDFYASDEQFF.